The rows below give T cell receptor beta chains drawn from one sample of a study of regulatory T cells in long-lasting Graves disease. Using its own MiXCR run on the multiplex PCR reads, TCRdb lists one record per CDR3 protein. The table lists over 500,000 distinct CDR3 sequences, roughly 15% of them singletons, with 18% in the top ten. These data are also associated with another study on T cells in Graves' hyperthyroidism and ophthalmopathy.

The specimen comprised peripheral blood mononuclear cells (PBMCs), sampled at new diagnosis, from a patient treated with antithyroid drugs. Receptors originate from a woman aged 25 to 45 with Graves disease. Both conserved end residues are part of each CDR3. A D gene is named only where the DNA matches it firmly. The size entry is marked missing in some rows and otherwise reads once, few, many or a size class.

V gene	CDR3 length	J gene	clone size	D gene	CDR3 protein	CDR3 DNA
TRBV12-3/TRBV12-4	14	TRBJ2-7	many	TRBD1	CASSPPGQAYEQYF	TGTGCCAGCAGCCCACCTGGACAGGCCTACGAGCAGTACTTC
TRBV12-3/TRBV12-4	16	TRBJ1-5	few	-	CASSLKVGGENQPQHF	TGTGCCAGCAGTTTAAAAGTCGGGGGGGAAAATCAGCCCCAGCATTTT
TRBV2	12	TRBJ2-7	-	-	CASGEQSYEQYF	TGTGCCAGCGGAGAACAGAGCTACGAGCAGTACTTC
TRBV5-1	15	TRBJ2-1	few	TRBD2	CASSWGTSGNFEQFF	TGCGCCAGCAGCTGGGGGACTAGCGGGAATTTCGAGCAGTTCTTC
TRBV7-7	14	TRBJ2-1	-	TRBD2	CASSPGLVVNEQFF	TGTGCTAGCAGTCCGGGACTAGTTGTGAATGAGCAGTTCTTC
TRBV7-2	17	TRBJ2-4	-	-	CASSLVNGELAKNIQYF	TGTGCCAGCAGCTTAGTTAATGGAGAACTAGCCAAAAACATTCAGTACTTC
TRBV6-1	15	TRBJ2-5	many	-	CASSRGGGDQETQYF	TGTGCCAGCAGTCGCGGAGGTGGGGACCAAGAGACCCAGTACTTC
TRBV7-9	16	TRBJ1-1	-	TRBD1	CASSNYPGQMNTEAFF	TGTGCCAGCAGCAACTATCCGGGACAGATGAACACTGAAGCTTTCTTT
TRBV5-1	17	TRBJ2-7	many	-	CASSLASGPRAAYEQYF	TGCGCCAGCAGCTTGGCCTCGGGACCCCGGGCTGCCTACGAGCAGTACTTC
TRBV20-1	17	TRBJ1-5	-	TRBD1	CSALRTGLGRSNQPQHF	TGCAGTGCTTTACGGACAGGGCTAGGTCGTAGCAATCAGCCCCAGCATTTT
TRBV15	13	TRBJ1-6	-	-	CATSREPGSPLHF	TGTGCCACCAGCAGAGAACCCGGCTCACCCCTCCACTTT
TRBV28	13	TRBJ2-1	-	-	CATTSGPNNEQFF	TGTGCCACCACTTCTGGCCCGAACAATGAGCAGTTCTTC
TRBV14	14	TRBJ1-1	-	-	CASSPLRGVTEAFF	TGTGCCAGCAGCCCCCTGAGGGGAGTCACTGAAGCTTTCTTT
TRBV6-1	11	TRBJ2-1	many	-	CASSAAREQFF	TGTGCCAGCAGTGCCGCCAGGGAGCAGTTCTTC
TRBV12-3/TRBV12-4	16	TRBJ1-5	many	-	CASSLMPGANNQPQHF	TGTGCCAGCAGTTTAATGCCAGGCGCGAACAATCAGCCCCAGCATTTT
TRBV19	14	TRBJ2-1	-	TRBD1	CASSPDRGVYEQFF	TGTGCCAGTTCTCCGGACAGGGGGGTCTATGAGCAGTTCTTC
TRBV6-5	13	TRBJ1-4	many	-	CASSYGRGEKLFF	TGTGCCAGCAGTTACGGGCGGGGTGAGAAACTGTTTTTT
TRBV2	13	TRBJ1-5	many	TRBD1	CASRGTGYQPQHF	TGTGCCAGCAGAGGGACAGGGTATCAGCCCCAGCATTTT
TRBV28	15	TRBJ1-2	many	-	CASSFLQGWLDGYTF	TGTGCCAGCAGTTTCCTACAGGGCTGGCTTGATGGCTACACCTTC
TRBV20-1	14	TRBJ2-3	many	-	CSARDRGWGDTQYF	TGCAGTGCTAGAGATCGGGGCTGGGGGGATACGCAGTATTTT
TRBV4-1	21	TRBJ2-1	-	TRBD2	CASSQDFQRSPGLAGDHEQFF	TGCGCCAGCAGCCAAGATTTCCAGAGGAGTCCGGGACTAGCGGGAGACCATGAGCAGTTCTTC
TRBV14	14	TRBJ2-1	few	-	CASSPYYRDNEQFF	TGTGCCAGCAGCCCCTACTACAGAGACAATGAGCAGTTCTTC
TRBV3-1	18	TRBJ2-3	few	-	CASSQGGASVRRTDTQYF	TGTGCCAGCAGCCAAGGAGGGGCGAGCGTCAGGCGCACAGATACGCAGTATTTT
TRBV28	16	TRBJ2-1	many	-	CASSLSNPGPRNEQFF	TGTGCCAGCAGTTTATCCAACCCAGGCCCTCGAAATGAGCAGTTCTTC
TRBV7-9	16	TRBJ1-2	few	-	CASSIRGTSNNYGYTF	TGTGCCAGCAGCATTCGAGGGACATCAAATAACTATGGCTACACCTTC
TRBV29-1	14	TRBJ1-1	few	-	CSGLKVAANTEAFF	TGCAGCGGACTGAAGGTTGCCGCGAACACTGAAGCTTTCTTT
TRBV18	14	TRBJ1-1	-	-	CASSPKSLNTEAFF	TGTGCCAGCTCACCTAAGTCCTTGAACACTGAAGCTTTCTTT
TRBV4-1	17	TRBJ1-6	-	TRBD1	CASSQGGPGQGNSPLHF	TGTGCCAGCAGCCAAGGGGGACCGGGACAGGGTAATTCACCCCTCCACTTT
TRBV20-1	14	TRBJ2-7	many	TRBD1	CSGTTLQGTYEQYF	TGCAGTGGCACTACGCTACAGGGGACCTACGAGCAGTACTTC
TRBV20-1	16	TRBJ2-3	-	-	CSAKDEVADRTDTQYF	TGCAGTGCCAAGGACGAGGTAGCCGATCGCACAGATACGCAGTATTTT
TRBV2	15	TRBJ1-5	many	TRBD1	CASSEPGQGSQPQHF	TGTGCCAGCAGTGAACCGGGACAGGGCTCGCAGCCCCAGCATTTT
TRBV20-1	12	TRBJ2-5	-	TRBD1	CSAGYRGETQHF	TGCAGTGCTGGTTACAGGGGGGAGACCCAGCACTTC
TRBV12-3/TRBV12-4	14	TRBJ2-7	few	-	CASSLRRQDPEQYF	TGTGCCAGCAGTTTAAGGAGACAGGACCCCGAGCAGTACTTC
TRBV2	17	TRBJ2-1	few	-	CASREQPGLIGYNEQFF	TGTGCCAGCAGGGAACAGCCCGGGCTAATAGGTTACAATGAGCAGTTCTTC
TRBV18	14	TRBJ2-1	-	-	CASSPRDTANEQFF	TGTGCCAGCTCGCCGAGGGACACGGCCAATGAGCAGTTCTTC
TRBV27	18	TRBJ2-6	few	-	CASTSAGQAHSGANVLTF	TGTGCCAGCACTTCCGCGGGGCAGGCCCATTCTGGGGCCAACGTCCTGACTTTC
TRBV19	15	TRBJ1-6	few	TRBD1	CASSTGQGIDSPLHF	TGTGCCAGTAGTACCGGACAGGGCATCGATTCACCCCTCCACTTT
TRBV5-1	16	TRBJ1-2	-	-	CASSLPSGRGNYGYTF	TGCGCCAGCAGCTTACCAAGTGGACGGGGTAACTATGGCTACACCTTC
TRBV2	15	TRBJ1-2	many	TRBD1	CASSAIGQGRSGYTF	TGTGCCAGCAGCGCCATCGGACAGGGACGGAGTGGCTACACCTTC
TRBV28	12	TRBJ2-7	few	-	CASRILGYEQYF	TGTGCCAGCCGGATTTTGGGATACGAGCAGTACTTC
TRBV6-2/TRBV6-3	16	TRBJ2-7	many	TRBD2	CASSYSRGAGGHEQYF	TGTGCCAGCAGTTACTCGAGAGGCGCGGGGGGGCACGAGCAGTACTTC
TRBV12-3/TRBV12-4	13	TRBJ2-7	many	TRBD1	CASRRQGTYEQYF	TGTGCCAGCAGGCGACAGGGCACCTACGAGCAGTACTTC
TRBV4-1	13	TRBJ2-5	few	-	CASSQALPETQYF	TGCGCCAGCAGCCAAGCCCTACCTGAGACCCAGTACTTC
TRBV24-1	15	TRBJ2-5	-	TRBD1	CATSKGQAGVETQYF	TGTGCCACCAGCAAGGGACAGGCTGGTGTAGAGACCCAGTACTTC
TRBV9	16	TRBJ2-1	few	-	CASSAPRTGNYNEQFF	TGTGCCAGCAGCGCACCTCGGACTGGAAACTACAATGAGCAGTTCTTC
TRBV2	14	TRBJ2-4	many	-	CASGGRERGNIQYF	TGTGCCAGCGGGGGACGGGAGAGAGGGAACATTCAGTACTTC
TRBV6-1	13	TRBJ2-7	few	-	CASTGTSSYEQYF	TGTGCCAGCACCGGTACTAGCTCCTACGAGCAGTACTTC
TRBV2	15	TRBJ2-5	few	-	CASSHWDSGGETQYF	TGTGCCAGCAGCCATTGGGACTCAGGGGGGGAGACCCAGTACTTC
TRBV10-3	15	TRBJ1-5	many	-	CAISVGQGSNQPQHF	TGTGCCATCAGTGTTGGGCAGGGGAGTAATCAGCCCCAGCATTTT
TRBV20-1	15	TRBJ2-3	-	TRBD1	CSASLGTGSTDTQYF	TGCAGTGCTTCCCTCGGGACAGGGAGCACAGATACGCAGTATTTT
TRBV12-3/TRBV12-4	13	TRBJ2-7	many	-	CASETLRDYEQYF	TGTGCCAGTGAAACCCTCAGGGATTACGAGCAGTACTTC
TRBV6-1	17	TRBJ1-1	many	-	CASSPDVPLPQDTEAFF	TGTGCCAGCAGCCCCGATGTACCCCTTCCACAGGACACTGAAGCTTTCTTT
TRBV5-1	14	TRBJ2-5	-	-	CASNPWGGMETQYF	TGCGCCAGCAACCCTTGGGGCGGGATGGAGACCCAGTACTTC
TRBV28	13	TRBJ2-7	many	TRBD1	CASYDRASYEQYF	TGTGCCAGCTACGACAGGGCGTCCTACGAGCAGTACTTC
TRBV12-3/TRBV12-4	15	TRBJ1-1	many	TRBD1	CASSSRNTGATEAFF	TGTGCCAGCAGTTCCCGGAACACAGGGGCCACTGAAGCTTTCTTT
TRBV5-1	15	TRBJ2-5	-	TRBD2	CASSLSTSGQETQYF	TGCGCCAGCAGCTTGAGCACTAGCGGGCAAGAGACCCAGTACTTC
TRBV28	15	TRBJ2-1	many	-	CASSLGPRPANEQFF	TGTGCCAGCAGTTTGGGCCCCCGCCCAGCTAATGAGCAGTTCTTC
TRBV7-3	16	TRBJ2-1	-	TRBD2	CASSSKGWGLLNEQFF	TGTGCCAGCAGCTCCAAAGGGTGGGGACTACTCAATGAGCAGTTCTTC
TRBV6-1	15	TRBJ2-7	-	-	CASSTKGQSSYEQYF	TGTGCCAGCAGCACGAAAGGACAGAGTTCCTACGAGCAGTACTTC